This is a list of T cell receptor beta chains from one sample in a study of tumor-infiltrating lymphocytes in oesophageal squamous cell carcinoma. MiXCR was run by TCRdb on the PCR reads, yielding one entry per CDR3 protein. Among about 14,000 distinct CDR3 sequences listed, roughly 47% were seen once. What was sequenced was blood. The origin of the receptors is a male donor with esophageal squamous cell carcinoma. The CDR3 runs from the conserved cysteine through the conserved F or W. The order of the fields is J gene, V gene, clone size, D gene, CDR3 protein, CDR3 DNA. A D gene is named only where the DNA matches it firmly. Expanded clones are given a class, and other clones once, few, many or no size at all.

j_call: TRBJ2-7
v_call: TRBV7-6
clone_size: .
d_call: .
cdr3_aa: CASSNSGGSDEQYF
cdr3_nt: TGTGCCAGCAGTAACTCCGGGGGAAGCGACGAGCAGTACTTC

j_call: TRBJ2-3
v_call: TRBV7-2
clone_size: few
d_call: TRBD2
cdr3_aa: CASSSGTSGGFGADTQYF
cdr3_nt: TGTGCCAGCAGCTCCGGGACTAGCGGGGGCTTTGGCGCAGATACGCAGTATTTT

j_call: TRBJ2-7
v_call: TRBV24-1
clone_size: many
d_call: TRBD1
cdr3_aa: CATSVQGPSEQYF
cdr3_nt: TGTGCCACCAGTGTACAGGGGCCCAGTGAGCAGTACTTC

j_call: TRBJ1-2
v_call: TRBV7-2
clone_size: .
d_call: .
cdr3_aa: CASSKSQGNYGYTF
cdr3_nt: TGTGCCAGCAGTAAATCCCAGGGGAACTATGGCTACACCTTC

j_call: TRBJ2-3
v_call: TRBV28
clone_size: many
d_call: TRBD2
cdr3_aa: CASSLAGRTDTQYF
cdr3_nt: TGTGCCAGCAGTCTAGCGGGAAGGACAGATACGCAGTATTTT

j_call: TRBJ1-1
v_call: TRBV7-2
clone_size: .
d_call: .
cdr3_aa: CASSLVDAYERLDSEAFF
cdr3_nt: TGTGCCAGCAGCTTAGTTGACGCCTATGAACGGCTCGACAGTGAAGCTTTCTTT

j_call: TRBJ2-5
v_call: TRBV20-1
clone_size: .
d_call: .
cdr3_aa: CSARGARGKETQYF
cdr3_nt: TGCAGTGCTAGAGGGGCCAGGGGAAAGGAGACCCAGTACTTC

j_call: TRBJ2-6
v_call: TRBV7-3
clone_size: .
d_call: .
cdr3_aa: CASSLYGRVSPGSGANVLTF
cdr3_nt: TGTGCCAGCAGCTTATACGGCAGGGTAAGCCCTGGATCTGGGGCCAACGTCCTGACTTTC

j_call: TRBJ2-7
v_call: TRBV7-8
clone_size: .
d_call: .
cdr3_aa: CASSLARDGEQYF
cdr3_nt: TGTGCCAGCAGCTTAGCGCGGGATGGCGAGCAGTACTTC

j_call: TRBJ2-5
v_call: TRBV7-6
clone_size: .
d_call: .
cdr3_aa: CASSFSRETQYF
cdr3_nt: TGTGCCAGCAGCTTTAGCCGGGAGACCCAGTACTTC

j_call: TRBJ2-7
v_call: TRBV7-2
clone_size: .
d_call: .
cdr3_aa: CASSAVRGYEQYF
cdr3_nt: TGTGCCAGCAGCGCGGTCAGGGGCTACGAGCAGTACTTC

j_call: TRBJ2-4
v_call: TRBV10-2
clone_size: .
d_call: .
cdr3_aa: CASSESDKGNIQYF
cdr3_nt: TGCGCCAGCAGTGAGTCAGACAAGGGAAACATTCAGTACTTC

j_call: TRBJ2-3
v_call: TRBV6-1
clone_size: .
d_call: TRBD2
cdr3_aa: CASSGSGRLDTQYF
cdr3_nt: TGTGCCAGCAGCGGTAGCGGGAGATTAGATACGCAGTATTTT

j_call: TRBJ2-7
v_call: TRBV19
clone_size: .
d_call: .
cdr3_aa: CASSIDTPGGLYEQYF
cdr3_nt: TGTGCCAGTAGTATAGATACGCCAGGGGGACTATACGAGCAGTACTTC

j_call: TRBJ2-7
v_call: TRBV6-1
clone_size: few
d_call: TRBD1
cdr3_aa: CASSSRQGFTLNEQYF
cdr3_nt: TGTGCCAGCAGTTCCCGACAGGGATTCACTCTTAATGAGCAGTACTTC

j_call: TRBJ2-7
v_call: TRBV5-1
clone_size: few
d_call: TRBD1
cdr3_aa: CASSSSSGGGYEQYF
cdr3_nt: TGCGCCAGCAGCTCTTCCTCAGGGGGCGGATACGAGCAGTACTTC

j_call: TRBJ2-1
v_call: TRBV7-3
clone_size: .
d_call: .
cdr3_aa: CASSLSRGANNEQFF
cdr3_nt: TGTGCCAGCAGCTTAAGTCGGGGGGCCAACAATGAGCAGTTCTTC

j_call: TRBJ2-5
v_call: TRBV7-2
clone_size: .
d_call: .
cdr3_aa: CASSLVDRETQYF
cdr3_nt: TGTGCCAGCAGCTTAGTGGACCGAGAGACCCAGTACTTC

j_call: TRBJ2-3
v_call: TRBV12-3/TRBV12-4
clone_size: .
d_call: TRBD1
cdr3_aa: CASSPWTGETDTQYF
cdr3_nt: TGTGCCAGCAGTCCGTGGACAGGTGAAACAGATACGCAGTATTTT

j_call: TRBJ2-7
v_call: TRBV25-1
clone_size: .
d_call: .
cdr3_aa: CASRETEQYF
cdr3_nt: TGTGCCAGCAGAGAAACCGAGCAGTACTTC

j_call: TRBJ2-7
v_call: TRBV6-1
clone_size: medium-sized
d_call: .
cdr3_aa: CASSAPGGFGNEQYF
cdr3_nt: TGTGCCAGCAGCGCCCCCGGGGGATTTGGTAACGAGCAGTACTTC

j_call: TRBJ2-3
v_call: TRBV18
clone_size: .
d_call: .
cdr3_aa: CASSPRPQALTDTQYF
cdr3_nt: TGTGCCAGCTCACCACGGCCACAGGCGCTCACAGATACGCAGTATTTT

j_call: TRBJ2-1
v_call: TRBV6-1
clone_size: medium-sized
d_call: TRBD2
cdr3_aa: CASRLMTSGGNNEQFF
cdr3_nt: TGTGCCAGCAGATTAATGACTAGCGGTGGGAACAATGAGCAGTTCTTC

j_call: TRBJ2-7
v_call: TRBV7-9
clone_size: .
d_call: TRBD1
cdr3_aa: CASSLRTGPYSYEQYF
cdr3_nt: TGTGCCAGCAGCCTCCGGACAGGGCCTTACTCCTACGAGCAGTACTTC

j_call: TRBJ2-7
v_call: TRBV7-9
clone_size: many
d_call: .
cdr3_aa: CASSLGGDYEQYF
cdr3_nt: TGTGCCAGCAGCTTAGGAGGAGACTACGAGCAGTACTTC

j_call: TRBJ2-7
v_call: TRBV12-3/TRBV12-4
clone_size: .
d_call: .
cdr3_aa: CASSPYNEQYF
cdr3_nt: TGTGCCAGCAGTCCCTACAATGAGCAGTACTTC

j_call: TRBJ2-3
v_call: TRBV20-1
clone_size: few
d_call: .
cdr3_aa: CSCLALISTDTQYF
cdr3_nt: TGCAGTTGCCTAGCGCTGATATCCACAGATACGCAGTATTTT

j_call: TRBJ2-3
v_call: TRBV12-3/TRBV12-4
clone_size: .
d_call: TRBD2
cdr3_aa: CASRGTGTSGTTPQYF
cdr3_nt: TGTGCCAGCAGAGGTACCGGGACTAGCGGGACAACCCCGCAGTATTTT

j_call: TRBJ2-5
v_call: TRBV5-8
clone_size: many
d_call: TRBD1
cdr3_aa: CASSLGQGGLLQETQYF
cdr3_nt: TGTGCCAGCAGCTTAGGACAGGGAGGCTTGTTACAAGAGACCCAGTACTTC

j_call: TRBJ2-6
v_call: TRBV11-2
clone_size: .
d_call: .
cdr3_aa: CASSLTTVSSGANVLTF
cdr3_nt: TGTGCCAGCAGCTTAACGACAGTGAGCTCTGGGGCCAACGTCCTGACTTTC

j_call: TRBJ2-3
v_call: TRBV11-3
clone_size: .
d_call: .
cdr3_aa: CASSLGTGPDTQYF
cdr3_nt: TGTGCCAGCAGCTTGGGGACCGGGCCAGATACGCAGTATTTT

j_call: TRBJ2-7
v_call: TRBV6-1
clone_size: many
d_call: TRBD1
cdr3_aa: CASNSGQGAFNEQYF
cdr3_nt: TGTGCCAGCAATTCGGGACAGGGGGCGTTCAATGAGCAGTACTTC

j_call: TRBJ2-1
v_call: TRBV6-1
clone_size: medium-sized
d_call: .
cdr3_aa: CASSLERGEQFF
cdr3_nt: TGTGCCAGCAGTCTCGAGAGGGGTGAGCAGTTCTTC

j_call: TRBJ2-1
v_call: TRBV7-2
clone_size: .
d_call: .
cdr3_aa: CASSLAILARNEQFF
cdr3_nt: TGTGCCAGCAGCTTAGCTATCCTAGCCCGTAATGAGCAGTTCTTC

j_call: TRBJ2-7
v_call: TRBV7-3
clone_size: .
d_call: .
cdr3_aa: CASSLDPASSYEQYF
cdr3_nt: TGTGCCAGCAGCTTAGACCCAGCATCCTCCTACGAGCAGTACTTC

j_call: TRBJ2-5
v_call: TRBV7-6
clone_size: .
d_call: TRBD2
cdr3_aa: CASSPGTIGETQYF
cdr3_nt: TGTGCCAGCAGCCCCGGGACTATTGGGGAGACCCAGTACTTC

j_call: TRBJ2-1
v_call: TRBV5-1
clone_size: many
d_call: .
cdr3_aa: CASSLATSGNEQFF
cdr3_nt: TGCGCCAGCAGCTTGGCAACTAGTGGGAATGAGCAGTTCTTC

j_call: TRBJ2-1
v_call: TRBV7-4
clone_size: .
d_call: TRBD2
cdr3_aa: CASSAIPAGGVRNEQFF
cdr3_nt: TGTGCCAGCAGCGCAATCCCTGCGGGAGGGGTTCGCAATGAGCAGTTCTTC

j_call: TRBJ2-5
v_call: TRBV7-3
clone_size: .
d_call: .
cdr3_aa: CASSCPPTGRETQYF
cdr3_nt: TGTGCCAGCAGCTGTCCACCCACGGGGCGGGAGACCCAGTACTTC

j_call: TRBJ2-1
v_call: TRBV7-6
clone_size: .
d_call: .
cdr3_aa: CASSPGDSPLHF
cdr3_nt: TGTGCCAGCAGCCCAGGGGACTCACCCCTCCACTTC

j_call: TRBJ2-7
v_call: TRBV7-3
clone_size: .
d_call: TRBD2
cdr3_aa: CASSSRLTGGEQYF
cdr3_nt: TGTGCCAGCAGCTCCAGACTAACGGGAGGGGAGCAGTACTTC

j_call: TRBJ2-7
v_call: TRBV6-1
clone_size: once
d_call: .
cdr3_aa: CASSGASYEQYF
cdr3_nt: TGTGCCAGCAGTGGGGCATCCTACGAGCAGTACTTC

j_call: TRBJ2-3
v_call: TRBV7-9
clone_size: .
d_call: TRBD2
cdr3_aa: CASSQLAGVPDTQYF
cdr3_nt: TGTGCCAGCAGTCAACTAGCGGGAGTCCCAGATACGCAGTATTTT

j_call: TRBJ2-7
v_call: TRBV12-3/TRBV12-4
clone_size: once
d_call: .
cdr3_aa: CASSRTVLEQYF
cdr3_nt: TGTGCCAGCAGCCGGACAGTACTCGAGCAGTACTTC

j_call: TRBJ2-6
v_call: TRBV11-2
clone_size: .
d_call: .
cdr3_aa: CASSPGGASGANVLTF
cdr3_nt: TGTGCCAGCAGCCCCGGTGGGGCCTCTGGGGCCAACGTCCTGACTTTC

j_call: TRBJ2-1
v_call: TRBV24-1
clone_size: many
d_call: TRBD2
cdr3_aa: CATTGTSGRLDEQFF
cdr3_nt: TGTGCCACCACCGGGACTAGCGGGAGACTGGATGAGCAGTTCTTC

j_call: TRBJ2-1
v_call: TRBV7-2
clone_size: .
d_call: TRBD2
cdr3_aa: CASSPTSVSYNEQFF
cdr3_nt: TGTGCCAGCAGCCCTACTAGCGTATCCTACAATGAGCAGTTCTTC

j_call: TRBJ1-5
v_call: TRBV7-8
clone_size: medium-sized
d_call: TRBD1
cdr3_aa: CASSPGGGDSNQPQHF
cdr3_nt: TGTGCCAGCAGCCCAGGGGGAGGGGATAGCAATCAGCCCCAGCATTTT

j_call: TRBJ2-3
v_call: TRBV19
clone_size: many
d_call: TRBD2
cdr3_aa: CASSIRLAGSTDTQYF
cdr3_nt: TGTGCCAGTAGTATTAGACTAGCGGGAAGCACAGATACGCAGTATTTT

j_call: TRBJ2-2
v_call: TRBV19
clone_size: many
d_call: .
cdr3_aa: CASSLSARGELFF
cdr3_nt: TGTGCCAGTAGTTTGTCAGCCCGCGGGGAGCTGTTTTTT

j_call: TRBJ2-5
v_call: TRBV6-1
clone_size: many
d_call: .
cdr3_aa: CATRRETQYF
cdr3_nt: TGTGCCACCAGACGGGAGACCCAGTACTTC

j_call: TRBJ2-2
v_call: TRBV19
clone_size: .
d_call: .
cdr3_aa: CASSGVVGRSTGELFF
cdr3_nt: TGTGCCAGTAGTGGGGTGGTCGGAAGGAGCACCGGGGAGCTGTTTTTT

j_call: TRBJ2-7
v_call: TRBV6-2/TRBV6-3
clone_size: .
d_call: .
cdr3_aa: CASSKVKTEQYF
cdr3_nt: TGTGCCAGCAGCAAGGTTAAGACCGAGCAGTACTTC

j_call: TRBJ2-1
v_call: TRBV7-2
clone_size: few
d_call: .
cdr3_aa: CASSLVGGSFNEQFF
cdr3_nt: TGTGCCAGCAGCTTAGTGGGCGGGTCCTTTAATGAGCAGTTCTTC

j_call: TRBJ2-5
v_call: TRBV7-6
clone_size: .
d_call: .
cdr3_aa: CASSPTGGGGETQYF
cdr3_nt: TGTGCCAGCAGTCCCACCGGTGGGGGAGGAGAGACCCAGTACTTC

j_call: TRBJ2-3
v_call: TRBV28
clone_size: .
d_call: TRBD2
cdr3_aa: CASSTRLAGGRSTDTQYF
cdr3_nt: TGTGCCAGCAGTACGAGACTAGCGGGAGGACGAAGCACAGATACGCAGTATTTT

j_call: TRBJ2-5
v_call: TRBV11-3
clone_size: .
d_call: .
cdr3_aa: CASSLDRQETQYF
cdr3_nt: TGTGCCAGCAGCTTAGACAGACAAGAGACCCAGTACTTC

j_call: TRBJ1-2
v_call: TRBV19
clone_size: .
d_call: .
cdr3_aa: CASSAARTSNYGYTF
cdr3_nt: TGTGCCAGTAGTGCCGCCAGGACGTCTAACTATGGCTACACCTTC

j_call: TRBJ1-3
v_call: TRBV7-9
clone_size: .
d_call: TRBD1
cdr3_aa: CASSLGQGFGTGNTIYF
cdr3_nt: TGTGCCAGCAGCTTAGGACAGGGATTTGGGACTGGAAACACCATATATTTT